The subject of this entry is one T cell receptor (beta chain). This entry is derived from a study of T cells expressing NK-cell markers. The overall study: HCMV serostatus: most of the eight sequenced donors positive, one negative.

Researchers built TCR beta cDNA using 5'RACE template switching with UMIs. TCRdb re-called the 5' RACE reads and catalogs CDR3 proteins one per entry, DNA excluded. Its table lists 120,000 to 150,000 distinct CDR3 sequences. Per germline, CDR1 ENHRY and CDR2 SYGVKD. CDR3 size: 12 residues. Sequencing used blood T cells: a sorted CD56 or NKG2C T cell subset, CD4+ or CD8+ T cells, or bulk PBMC T cells (not recorded which). This clonotype originated in a man younger than 35 in good health. This rearrangement joins TRBV10-3 to TRBJ2-3. The CDR3 loop reads CATTNSTDTQYF.